There are a few counts of the clone carrying this T cell receptor beta chain. Amplified TCR beta CDR3 regions came from RNA transcripts. The TCR CDR3 was amplified in a first-round RT-PCR using the HTBI primer set. In TCRdb, the multiplex PCR reads were re-called with MiXCR into one record per CDR3 protein. In the table there are around 300,000 distinct CDR3 sequences, about 20% of which are singletons. This entry is derived from a study of T cells in Graves' hyperthyroidism and ophthalmopathy. The CDR3 is 14 residues long. V shed 6 bases and J shed 2 bases, with 13 bases lying between them. Per the germline V gene, CDR1 is MDHEN and CDR2 is SYDVKM.

The sequenced material came from blood. This receptor was identified in a man between 25 and 39 years old with Graves' ophthalmopathy. V usage is TRBV28 and J usage is TRBJ1-2, with a tentative D call TRBD1 (5 bases). This chain's CDR3 is CASRYGPGNYGYTF. The CDR3 DNA reads TGTGCCAGCAGATACGGGCCAGGGAACTATGGCTACACCTTC.